This entry describes one T cell receptor (beta chain). The RNA, roughly 0.5 to 1 ug, was put through reverse transcription using random hexamers. From the immunoSEQ multiplex PCR reads, TCRdb called clonotypes with MiXCR, one entry per CDR3 protein. The sample has some 120,000 distinct CDR3 sequences, around 90% seen once. The CDR3 loop spans 12 amino acids. Looked up from germline, CDR1 is KGHDR and CDR2 is SFDVKD. Trimming took 4 bases from V and 7 from J, leaving 6 bases between them. The data derive from a study of CD8 T cells in Susac syndrome. The TCR originated in a human donor in good health. This sequence joins TRBV24-1 and TRBJ2-2; D remains unclear. Sequencing was carried out using CD4+ T cells from PBMCs. CDR3 nucleotide sequence: TGTGCCACCAGTGAAGCCATCGGGGAGCTGTTTTTT. Translation: CATSEAIGELFF.